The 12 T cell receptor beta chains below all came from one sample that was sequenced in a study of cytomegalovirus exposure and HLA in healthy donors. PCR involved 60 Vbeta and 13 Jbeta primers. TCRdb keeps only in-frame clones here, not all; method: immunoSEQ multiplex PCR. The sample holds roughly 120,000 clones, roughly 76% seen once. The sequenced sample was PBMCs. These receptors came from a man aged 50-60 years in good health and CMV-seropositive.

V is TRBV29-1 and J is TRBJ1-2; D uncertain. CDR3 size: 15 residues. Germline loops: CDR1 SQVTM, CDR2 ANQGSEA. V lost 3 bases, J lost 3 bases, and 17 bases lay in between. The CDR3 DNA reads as TGCAGCGTTGATGAGGTGGCAGCTTCACACTATGGCTACACCTTC. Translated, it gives CSVDEVAASHYGYTF.

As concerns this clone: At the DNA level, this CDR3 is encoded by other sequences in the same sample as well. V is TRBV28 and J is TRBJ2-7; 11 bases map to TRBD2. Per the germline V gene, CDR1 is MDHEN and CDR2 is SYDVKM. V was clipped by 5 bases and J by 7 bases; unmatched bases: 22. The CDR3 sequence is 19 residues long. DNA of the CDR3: TGTGCCAGCAGTCTGACGTCCCCCCTACTAGCGGGAGCCCTCGGTGAGCAGTACTTC. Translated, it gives CASSLTSPLLAGALGEQYF.

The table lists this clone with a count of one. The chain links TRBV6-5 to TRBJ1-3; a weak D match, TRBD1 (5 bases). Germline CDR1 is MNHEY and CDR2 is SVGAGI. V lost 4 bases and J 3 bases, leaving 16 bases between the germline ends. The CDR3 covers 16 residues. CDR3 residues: CASSSPRQGSGNTIYF. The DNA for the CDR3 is TGTGCCAGCAGTTCCCCGAGGCAGGGAAGTGGAAACACCATATATTTT.

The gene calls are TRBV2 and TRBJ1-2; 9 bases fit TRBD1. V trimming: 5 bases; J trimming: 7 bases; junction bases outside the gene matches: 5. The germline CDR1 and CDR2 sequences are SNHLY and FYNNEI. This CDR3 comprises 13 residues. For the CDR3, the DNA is TGTGCCAGCAGTCAGGACAGGGGCTCTGGCTACACCTTC. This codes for CASSQDRGSGYTF.

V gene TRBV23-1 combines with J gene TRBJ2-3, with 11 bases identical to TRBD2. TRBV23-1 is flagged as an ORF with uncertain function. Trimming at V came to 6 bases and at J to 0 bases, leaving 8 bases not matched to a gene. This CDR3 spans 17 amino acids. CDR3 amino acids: CASSGLAGGLSTDTQYF. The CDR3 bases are TGCGCCAGCAGCGGCCTAGCGGGGGGACTAAGCACAGATACGCAGTATTTT.

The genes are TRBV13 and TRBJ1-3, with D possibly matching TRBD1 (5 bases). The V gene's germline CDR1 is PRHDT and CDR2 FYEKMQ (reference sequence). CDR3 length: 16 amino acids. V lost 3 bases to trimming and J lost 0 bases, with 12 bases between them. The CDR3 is CASSLGGESSGNTIYF. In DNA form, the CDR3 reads TGTGCCAGCAGCTTGGGGGGTGAGAGCTCTGGAAACACCATATATTTT.

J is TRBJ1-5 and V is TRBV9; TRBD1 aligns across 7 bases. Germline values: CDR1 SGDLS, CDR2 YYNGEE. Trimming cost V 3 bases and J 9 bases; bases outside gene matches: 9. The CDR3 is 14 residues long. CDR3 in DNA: TGTGCCAGCAGCGCCCGGGACAGCTCTCCGCCCCAGCATTTT. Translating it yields CASSARDSSPPQHF.

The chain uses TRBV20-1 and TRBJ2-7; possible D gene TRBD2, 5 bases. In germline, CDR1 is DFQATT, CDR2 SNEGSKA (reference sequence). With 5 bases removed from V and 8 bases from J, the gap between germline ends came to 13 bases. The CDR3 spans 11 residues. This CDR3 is CSAGTTSKQYF. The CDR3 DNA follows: TGCAGTGCTGGAACTACTAGTAAGCAGTACTTC.

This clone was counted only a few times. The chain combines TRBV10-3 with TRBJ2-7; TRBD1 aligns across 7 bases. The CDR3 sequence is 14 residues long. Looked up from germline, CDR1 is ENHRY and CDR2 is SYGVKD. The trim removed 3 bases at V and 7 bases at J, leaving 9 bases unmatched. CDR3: CAISERGLEREQYF. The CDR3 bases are TGTGCCATCAGTGAAAGGGGGCTTGAAAGGGAGCAGTACTTC.

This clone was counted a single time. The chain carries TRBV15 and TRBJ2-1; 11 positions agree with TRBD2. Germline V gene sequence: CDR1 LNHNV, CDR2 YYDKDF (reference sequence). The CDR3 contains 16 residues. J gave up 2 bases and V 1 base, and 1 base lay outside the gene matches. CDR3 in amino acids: CATSRGLAGTYNEQFF. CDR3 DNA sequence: TGTGCCACCAGCAGAGGACTAGCGGGAACCTACAATGAGCAGTTCTTC.

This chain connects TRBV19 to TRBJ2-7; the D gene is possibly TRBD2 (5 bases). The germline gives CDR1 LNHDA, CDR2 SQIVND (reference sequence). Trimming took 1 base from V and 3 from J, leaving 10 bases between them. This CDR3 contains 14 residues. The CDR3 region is CASSIAVGGYEQYF. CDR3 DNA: TGTGCCAGTAGTATAGCAGTTGGAGGCTACGAGCAGTACTTC.

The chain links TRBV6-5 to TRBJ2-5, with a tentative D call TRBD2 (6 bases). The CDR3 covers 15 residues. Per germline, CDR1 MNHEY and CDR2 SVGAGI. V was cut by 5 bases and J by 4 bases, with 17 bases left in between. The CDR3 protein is CASSPYGGVLETQYF. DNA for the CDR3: TGTGCCAGCAGTCCCTATGGAGGGGTCCTAGAGACCCAGTACTTC.